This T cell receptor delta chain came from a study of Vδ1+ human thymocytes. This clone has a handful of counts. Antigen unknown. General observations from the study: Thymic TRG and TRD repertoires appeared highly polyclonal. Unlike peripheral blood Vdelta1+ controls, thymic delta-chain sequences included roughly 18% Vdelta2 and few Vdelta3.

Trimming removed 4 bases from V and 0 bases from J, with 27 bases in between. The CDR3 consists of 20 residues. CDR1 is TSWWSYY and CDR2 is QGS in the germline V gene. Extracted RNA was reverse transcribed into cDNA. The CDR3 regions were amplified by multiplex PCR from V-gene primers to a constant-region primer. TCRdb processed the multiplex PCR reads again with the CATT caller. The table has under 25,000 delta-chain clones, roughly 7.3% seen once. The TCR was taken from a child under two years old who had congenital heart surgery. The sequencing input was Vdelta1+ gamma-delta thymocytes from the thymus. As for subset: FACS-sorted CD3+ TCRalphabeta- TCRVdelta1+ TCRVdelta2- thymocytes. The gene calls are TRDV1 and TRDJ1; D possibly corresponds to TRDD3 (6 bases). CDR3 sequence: CALGGPCSPLWGSYTDKLIF. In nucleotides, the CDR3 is TGTGCTCTTGGGGGACCATGTAGCCCCTTGTGGGGATCGTACACCGATAAACTCATCTTT.